The text below deals with one T cell receptor beta chain. The junction departs from germline at one end; a sequencing error may be responsible. The sample originates from a study of shared clonotypes between healthy human individuals. The table came from immunoSEQ multiplex PCR; TCRdb's copy has only in-frame clones and leaves some out. The table records 400,000 or so clones, 95% to 97% of them present only once. Germline CDR1 MDHEN, CDR2 SYDVKM. The CDR3 has 16 amino acids. This TCR came from a man aged 30-40 years in good health. The source material was memory CD8+ T cells sorted from blood. Specified subset: CD45RO+ cells pooled with CCR7-negative TemRA cells. The rearrangement uses TRBV28 and TRBJ1-2; a weak D match, TRBD1 (5 bases). Written as DNA, the CDR3 is TGTGCCGGCAGTTTATCGGACAACCCATCTCGTACTGGCTACACCTTC. It encodes CAGSLSDNPSRTGYTF.